The clone carrying this TCR beta chain appeared a few times. The antigen is unknown. TCRdb reprocessed the reads with MiXCR, giving one entry per CDR3 protein. The data contain roughly 730,000 distinct CDR3 sequences, 30% to 35% of them singletons. The data were obtained in a study of T cell repertoires in cytomegalovirus infection. About the study: Recently identified HLA-C-restricted CMV epitopes were used, and well-studied HLA-B-restricted CMV epitopes were used as well. CMV infection and matching HLA type were both indicated by public TCR beta signatures.

Whole-study results and caveats: HLA-C-restricted CMV-specific TCR beta clonotypes were dominant in the ex vivo response.

V lost 4 bases and J lost 4, with 7 bases in between. Germline values: CDR1 ENHRY, CDR2 SYGVKD. The CDR3 extends over 12 amino acids. Sequencing used cultured PBMCs, obtained from culture after CMV antigen stimulation. The chain joins TRBV10-3 to TRBJ1-2; weak D call: TRBD1 (5 bases). This receptor was identified in a human donor in good health (CMV status not recorded). Some clones in this sample may be carry-over from other donors' samples. DNA of the CDR3: TGTGCCATCAGTGGGGACGGCTATGGCTACACCTTC. Protein: CAISGDGYGYTF.